This entry lists 5 T cell receptor beta chains sequenced from one sample in a study of T-cell reconstitution after alpha-beta-depleted transplantation in children (dated by TCRdb to the mid-2010s). Library preparation was by PCR. Sequencer: Illumina HiSeq 2500. Molecular barcoding was employed in the preparation of TCR libraries, with unique molecular identifiers being used to normalize TCRbeta repertoire quantification. Using fastp at Q25 and MiXCR, TCRdb reprocessed the public reads and kept productive beta chains. For every CDR3 protein sequence, its rows merge into one entry that carries the most common genes and DNA. For this sample the table gives some 530,000 distinct CDR3 sequences, of which approximately 12% were detected only once. Of the sample, about 6% is held by the ten largest clones. The specimen was PBMCs from the stem cell graft donor, collected from the stem cell graft. These receptors all come from a human donor who donated a stem cell graft to a child with combined immunodeficiency.

This clonotype was recorded a few times. The chain links TRBV6-5 to TRBJ1-1; D is unclear. The CDR3 extends over 13 amino acids. CDR1 and CDR2 (germline): MNHEY, SVGAGI. Trimming pared 4 bases from V and 5 bases from J, leaving 11 bases between. The CDR3 loop reads CASSSDIYTEAFF. The DNA for the CDR3 is TGTGCCAGCAGTTCCGACATTTATACTGAAGCTTTCTTT.

The V gene is TRBV15, the J gene TRBJ2-1, with TRBD1 matching over 7 bases. The V gene's germline CDR1 is LNHNV and CDR2 YYDKDF (reference sequence). Trimming cost V 4 bases and J 9 bases; bases outside gene matches: 6. The CDR3 sequence is 13 residues long. The CDR3 nucleotides read TGTGCCACCAGCACGGACAGGTTTGGTGAGCAGTTCTTC. It codes for CATSTDRFGEQFF.

This clonotype was recorded a few times. The V call is TRBV10-3, the J call TRBJ2-2, with D unresolved. The germline gives CDR1 ENHRY, CDR2 SYGVKD. The CDR3 is 13 residues long. The V gene lost 7 bases and the J gene lost 5 bases, with 11 bases spanning the gap. The CDR3 sequence: CAITPDGTGELFF. The CDR3 DNA is TGTGCCATCACTCCGGACGGGACCGGGGAGCTGTTTTTT.

This clonotype was observed a few times. This rearrangement joins TRBV6-5 to TRBJ1-1; no clear D. The CDR3 loop spans 17 amino acids. Trimming took off 4 bases at V and 0 bases at J, with 18 bases between the two ends. Germline CDR1 MNHEY, CDR2 SVGAGI. CDR3 bases: TGTGCCAGCAGTTCCGAAGTTGCGACCATCATGAACACTGAAGCTTTCTTT. Its translation is CASSSEVATIMNTEAFF.

This clonotype appeared many times. CDR3 protein: CASRLDVFINEQFF. The DNA for the CDR3 is TGTGCCAGCAGACTGGACGTATTTATAAATGAGCAGTTCTTC. The gene calls are TRBV12-3 or TRBV12-4 and TRBJ2-1, with no clear D. V lost 6 bases to trimming and J lost 7 bases, with 16 bases between them. CDR3 length: 14 amino acids.